The 22 T cell receptor beta chains given below trace back to one sample, sequenced in a study of T cells in Graves' hyperthyroidism and ophthalmopathy. TCR beta CDR3 sequences were amplified from RNA transcripts. During a first-round RT-PCR of the TCR CDR3, the HTBI primer set was used. MiXCR was run by TCRdb on the multiplex PCR reads, yielding one entry per CDR3 protein. The table shows under 400,000 distinct CDR3 sequences, with 15% to 20% occurring only once. Sequenced: blood. The origin of the receptors is a man aged 25-45 years with Graves' hyperthyroidism.

In this sample, this clonotype turned up many times. The rearrangement joins TRBV6-1 to TRBJ1-5; D is undetermined. In germline, CDR1 is MNHNS, CDR2 SASEGT. V gave up 5 bases and J gave up 7 bases, with 12 bases separating them. There are 13 residues in the CDR3. The CDR3 region is CASSTTLSQPQHF. CDR3 coding DNA: TGTGCCAGCAGTACTACCCTAAGCCAGCCCCAGCATTTT.

This clonotype was recorded at least ten times. The junction does not match germline at one end; this may be a read error. The CDR3 nucleotides read TGTGCCAGCAGTGAACGAGACAGGGGTGACTACGGGCAGTACTTC. It codes for CASSERDRGDYGQYF. This chain connects TRBV6-1 to TRBJ2-7; 8 bases match TRBD1. The CDR3 has 15 residues. Germline V CDR1 and CDR2: MNHNS, SASEGT.

This clonotype was observed many times. The CDR3 DNA is TGTGCCAGCAGCTTCAACAGAGAAGAGACCCAGTACTTC. As protein: CASSFNREETQYF. The V and J genes are TRBV7-2 and TRBJ2-5; D gene uncertain. The CDR3 is made up of 13 amino acids. The V end lost 3 bases, the J end lost 3 bases, and 8 bases lay between the germline ends. Germline CDR1 reads SGHTA; CDR2 reads FQGNSA.

This clonotype was seen a few times. The chain carries TRBV7-9 and TRBJ2-1; a possible D gene is TRBD1 (6 bases). The CDR3 has 13 residues. The V gene's germline CDR1 is SEHNR and CDR2 FQNEAQ (reference sequence). Trimming removed 6 bases at V and 7 bases at J, with 13 bases between. CDR3: CASSSRQVNEQFF. The CDR3, as DNA: TGTGCCAGCAGTTCTAGACAGGTGAATGAGCAGTTCTTC.

This clonotype was recorded at least ten times. The J gene is TRBJ2-5, the V gene TRBV11-2; D call uncertain. The CDR3 sequence is 14 residues long. Germline CDR1 and CDR2: SGHAT and FQNNGV. V shed 5 bases and J shed 2 bases, with 12 bases lying between them. The CDR3 is CASSPVWQQETQYF. The DNA for the CDR3 is TGTGCCAGCAGCCCAGTGTGGCAGCAAGAGACCCAGTACTTC.

The CDR3 is CASSGRGPWSYNEQFF. As DNA, the CDR3 is TGTGCCAGCAGTGGTAGAGGGCCGTGGTCCTACAATGAGCAGTTCTTC. The chain recombines TRBV6-1 with TRBJ2-1; weak D call: TRBD2 (5 bases). The CDR3 runs 16 residues. Trimming stripped 4 bases from V and 1 base from J, with 14 bases between. CDR1 is MNHNS and CDR2 is SASEGT in the germline V gene.

This clonotype appeared many times. The chain recombines TRBV20-1 with TRBJ2-7, with D hard to call. Per the germline V gene, CDR1 is DFQATT and CDR2 is SNEGSKA (reference sequence). V lost 1 base and J lost 4, with 14 bases in between. The CDR3 is 14 residues long. The CDR3 spells CSARGVARSYEQYF. The CDR3 region has the DNA TGCAGTGCTAGAGGTGTAGCCCGTTCTTACGAGCAGTACTTC.

This clonotype was found many times. The chain links TRBV2 to TRBJ2-3; possibly TRBD2 for D (6 bases). This CDR3 has 13 residues. Germline CDR1 and CDR2: SNHLY and FYNNEI. V was shortened by 8 bases and J by 6 bases, with 15 bases between the two germline ends. The CDR3: CASRGNFRDTQYF. The CDR3 coding sequence is TGTGCCAGCCGGGGGAATTTCAGGGATACGCAGTATTTT.

The chain combines TRBV19 with TRBJ1-4; D unresolved. Germline CDR1 LNHDA, CDR2 SQIVND (reference sequence). The CDR3 extends over 14 amino acids. V was clipped by 5 bases and J by 0 bases, with 7 bases between them. The CDR3 DNA reads as TGTGCCAGTAGTGGAGATGCAACTAATGAAAAACTGTTTTTT. It specifies CASSGDATNEKLFF. Complete variable domain (other parts from reference TRBV19 and TRBJ1-4): DGGITQSPKYLFRKEGQNVTLSCEQNLNHDAMYWYRQDPGQGLRLIYYSQIVNDFQKGDIAEGYSVSREKKESFPLTVTSAQKNPTAFYLCASSGDATNEKLFFGSGTQLSVL.

The genes are TRBV4-1 and TRBJ1-1; TRBD1 might be the D (5 bases). V lost 2 bases and J lost 1, with 8 bases in between. This CDR3 is 14 amino acids long. Germline loops: CDR1 MGHRA, CDR2 YSYEKL. CDR3 residues: CASSQLQGNTEAFF. For the CDR3, the DNA is TGCGCCAGCAGCCAACTTCAGGGGAACACTGAAGCTTTCTTT.

This clonotype was detected once. V is TRBV4-1 and J is TRBJ2-7; D is ambiguous. Germline V gene data show CDR1 as MGHRA and CDR2 as YSYEKL. Trimming took off 3 bases at V and 2 bases at J, with 14 bases between the two ends. The CDR3 length is 15 residues. CDR3 sequence: CASSQILRRAYEQYF. The CDR3 region has the DNA TGCGCCAGCAGCCAGATCCTCCGAAGGGCCTACGAGCAGTACTTC.

This clonotype occurred many times. The rearrangement joins TRBV27 to TRBJ2-7, with D unclear. This CDR3 is 15 amino acids long. The ends were cut back, 0 bases at V and 2 bases at J, with 11 bases in the middle. The germline CDR1 and CDR2 sequences are MNHEY and SMNVEV (reference sequence). CDR3 in DNA: TGTGCCAGCAGTTTATCTGGCACTCAGGCCTACGAGCAGTACTTC. Translated, it gives CASSLSGTQAYEQYF.

This clonotype was detected only a few times. The chain uses TRBV7-9 and TRBJ2-3; D is unclear. The germline V gene has CDR1 SEHNR and CDR2 FQNEAQ (reference sequence). The germline V and J ends were trimmed by 1 base and 0 bases, with 11 bases remaining between them. The CDR3 spans 16 residues. CDR3 nucleotide sequence: TGTGCCAGCAGCTTAGGGGGATTCCGTAGCACAGATACGCAGTATTTT. This codes for CASSLGGFRSTDTQYF.

The chain joins TRBV28 to TRBJ2-7, with TRBD1 identical over 8 bases. The CDR3 runs to 16 residues. CDR1 and CDR2 (germline): MDHEN, SYDVKM. J gave up 1 base and V 7 bases, and 12 bases lay outside the gene matches. The CDR3 DNA reads as TGTGCCAGCACCACGACAGGGGCGGTGGGATCCTACGAGCAGTACTTC. It specifies CASTTTGAVGSYEQYF.

The genes are TRBV7-9 and TRBJ1-2; 7 bases align to TRBD1. J was trimmed by 5 bases and V by 5 bases; bases with no gene match: 8. The CDR3 runs 14 residues. Per the germline V gene, CDR1 is SEHNR and CDR2 is FQNEAQ (reference sequence). The CDR3 spells CASSPPGQKYGYTF. DNA for the CDR3: TGTGCCAGCAGCCCACCGGGACAGAAGTATGGCTACACCTTC.

This clonotype was recorded many times. This sequence joins TRBV5-5 and TRBJ2-1; the match to TRBD2 covers 8 bases. Germline CDR1 reads SGHKS; CDR2 reads YYEKEE (reference sequence). This CDR3 is 16 amino acids long. After removal of 0 bases from V and 9 bases from J, the junction contained 11 bases not matched to a gene. The CDR3 protein is CASSLGLGTSISEQFF. DNA for the CDR3: TGTGCCAGCAGCTTGGGCCTGGGGACTAGTATCAGTGAGCAGTTCTTC.

This clonotype was counted only a few times. The chain links TRBV12-3 or TRBV12-4 to TRBJ2-7; 8 nucleotides line up with TRBD1. The J segment lost 9 bases and the V segment lost 6 bases, leaving 19 bases of the junction unmatched. This CDR3 is built from 16 residues. In DNA form, the CDR3 reads TGTGCCAGCAGCCCCTGGGGGACAGGCTCGCCAAACGGGCAGTACTTC. Its protein product is CASSPWGTGSPNGQYF.

On this clonotype: A much more abundant neighbour one base away suggests this may be a read error. The DNA for the CDR3 is TGCAGTGCTAGAGGGGGGAGGGAGAATCAGCCCCGGCATTTT. Its translation: CSARGGRENQPRHF. The rearrangement joins TRBV20-1 to TRBJ1-5, with D possibly being TRBD1 (5 bases). Germline V gene lookup returns CDR1 DFQATT and CDR2 SNEGSKA (reference sequence). This CDR3 has 14 residues.

This clonotype was recorded many times. The chain has TRBV30 and TRBJ2-1, with D perhaps assigned TRBD1 or TRBD2 (6 bases each). Trimming removed 2 bases at V and 7 bases at J, with 18 bases between. Germline assignment: CDR1 GTSNPN and CDR2 SVGIG (reference sequence). The CDR3 consists of 15 residues. CDR3: CAWSLLLARGNEQFF. CDR3 bases: TGTGCCTGGAGTCTCCTCCTAGCGAGGGGGAATGAGCAGTTCTTC.

This clonotype was observed many times. The rearrangement joins TRBV20-1 to TRBJ1-1; D call uncertain. Germline CDR1 reads DFQATT; CDR2 reads SNEGSKA (reference sequence). The CDR3 extends over 15 amino acids. Between the trimmed V and J ends, which lost 6 bases and 0 bases, there was a span of 17 bases. The CDR3 protein is CSAGLGSAMNTEAFF. The CDR3 bases are TGCAGTGCAGGCCTGGGCAGCGCCATGAACACTGAAGCTTTCTTT.

At least ten counts were recorded for this clonotype. The V and J genes are TRBV11-2 and TRBJ2-3; tentative D call: TRBD2 (6 bases). V lost 4 bases, J lost 0 bases, and 11 bases lay in between. The CDR3 totals 15 residues. Germline CDR1 reads SGHAT; CDR2 reads FQNNGV. This CDR3 is CASSSRLGSTDTQYF. In DNA, the CDR3 is TGTGCCAGCAGCTCCCGACTAGGTAGCACAGATACGCAGTATTTT.

In the case of this clonotype: This clone may be a read error of a much larger clone one base away. The chain is built from TRBV11-2 and TRBJ2-3; D not resolved. The CDR3 has 15 amino acids. The V gene lost 5 bases and the J gene lost 3 bases, with 15 bases spanning the gap. Per germline, CDR1 SGHAT and CDR2 FQNNGV. For the CDR3, the DNA is TGTGCCAGCAGCCCAAGTCGAGTTGGAACAGATACGCAGTATTTT. Protein: CASSPSRVGTDTQYF. Together with reference TRBV11-2 and TRBJ2-3, the CDR3 gives the full variable domain: EAGVAQSPRYKIIEKRQSVAFWCNPISGHATLYWYQQILGQGPKLLIQFQNNGVVDDSQLPKDRFSAERLKGVDSTLKIQPAKLEDSAVYLCASSPSRVGTDTQYFGPGTRLTVL.